A single sample is the source of the 22 T cell receptor beta chains below, sequenced in a study of cytomegalovirus exposure and HLA in healthy donors (dated by TCRdb to the late 2010s). The library came from the immunoSEQ multiplex PCR assay. The multiplex PCR relied on a mix of 60 forward primers for TCR Vbeta segments and 13 reverse primers for TCR Jbeta segments. What TCRdb holds here is the immuneACCESS table cut down to in-frame rearrangements. Part of the clones is not present; checked against another copy, under half of the missing clones reflect an unresolved V gene, and the others are unexplained. In this sample the table shows 100,000 to 150,000 clones, roughly 79% of which occur a single time. Jointly, the top ten make up roughly 1.9% of the sample. Sequenced: PBMCs. These receptor sequences come from a woman between 45 and 65 years old in good health and CMV-seronegative.

The chain combines TRBV7-9 with TRBJ1-5; D remains ambiguous. CDR3 length: 12 amino acids. CDR1 and CDR2 from the germline V gene are SEHNR and FQNEAQ (reference sequence). V lost 8 bases, J lost 2 bases, and 7 bases lay in between. CDR3 nucleotides: TGTGCCAGCCAACTTGGCAATCAGCCCCAGCATTTT. This sequence encodes CASQLGNQPQHF.

The chain combines TRBV5-1 with TRBJ2-1, with D perhaps matching TRBD2 (5 bases). This CDR3 has 16 residues. CDR1 is SGHRS, CDR2 YFSETQ, per germline. V dropped 5 bases and J dropped 10 bases, with 25 bases sitting between them. DNA of the CDR3: TGCGCCAGCAGTCATGGAGGTGGGGAACGGCGCCGCGAGCAGTTCTTC. Protein sequence: CASSHGGGERRREQFF.

This clone was recorded once. The chain employs TRBV6-5 and TRBJ2-1; 7 bases line up with TRBD2. The CDR3 has 15 amino acids. V trimming: 5 bases; J trimming: 2 bases; junction bases outside the gene matches: 6. Germline V gene lookup returns CDR1 MNHEY and CDR2 SVGAGI. CDR3 sequence reads: CASSATGTTYNEQFF. CDR3 bases: TGTGCCAGCAGTGCCACCGGGACTACCTACAATGAGCAGTTCTTC.

The genes are TRBV7-2 and TRBJ2-4, with D possibly TRBD1 on 5 matching bases. Trimming shortened V by 1 base and J by 7 bases, and 8 bases separated the two germline ends. Germline CDR1 and CDR2: SGHTA and FQGNSA. This CDR3 has 13 residues. Here the CDR3 DNA reads TGTGCCAGCAGCTTAGTAGGGGTGAACATTCAGTACTTC. Amino acid sequence: CASSLVGVNIQYF.

The chain carries TRBV14 and TRBJ1-2, with 9 positions matching TRBD1. The junction had 9 bases not matched to a gene; V was cut back by 2 bases and J by 5 bases. Germline V gene sequence: CDR1 SGHDN, CDR2 FVKESK. The CDR3 loop spans 16 amino acids. CDR3 coding DNA: TGTGCCAGCAGCCAAACCGGGACAGGGTTTAGGTATGGCTACACCTTC. It codes for CASSQTGTGFRYGYTF.

The chain links TRBV29-1 to TRBJ1-1; no reliable D call. Deletions cut 1 base from V and 3 bases from J, with 12 bases between. Looked up from germline, CDR1 is SQVTM and CDR2 is ANQGSEA. The CDR3 is 14 residues long. This CDR3 reads CSVEGGKGYTEAFF. The CDR3 DNA reads TGCAGCGTTGAAGGAGGGAAGGGCTACACTGAAGCTTTCTTT.

The chain links TRBV5-1 to TRBJ1-2; 7 bases map to TRBD1. The J segment lost 6 bases and the V segment lost 5 bases, leaving 10 bases of the junction unmatched. Germline V gives CDR1 SGHRS, CDR2 YFSETQ. The CDR3 loop spans 14 amino acids. The DNA for the CDR3 is TGCGCCAGCAGTCCGGTAGGGGGCAGGGATGGCTACACCTTC. It specifies CASSPVGGRDGYTF.

This clone was counted a few times. The CDR3 reads CASSLATGPQYF. DNA for the CDR3: TGTGCCAGCAGCTTAGCCACAGGCCCCCAGTACTTC. The chain has TRBV7-9 and TRBJ2-5; tentatively, D is TRBD1 (5 bases). The CDR3 contains 12 residues. Trimming pared 0 bases from V and 9 bases from J, leaving 8 bases between. Per germline, CDR1 SEHNR and CDR2 FQNEAQ (reference sequence). Full variable domain (rest looked up from reference TRBV7-9 and TRBJ2-5): DTGVSQNPRHKITKRGQNVTFRCDPISEHNRLYWYRQTLGQGPEFLTYFQNEAQLEKSRLLSDRFSAERPKGSFSTLEIQRTEQGDSAMYLCASSLATGPQYFGPGTRLLVL.

This sequence joins TRBV4-3 and TRBJ2-1, with TRBD2 matching 13 bases. The CDR3 length is 22 residues. The germline V gene has CDR1 LGHNA and CDR2 YSLEER. Trimming took 3 bases from V and 8 from J; bases not matched to a gene: 25. The CDR3 sequence is CASSQLVLGQGHTSGRGDEQFF. CDR3 DNA sequence: TGCGCCAGCAGCCAGTTGGTCTTGGGGCAGGGTCACACTAGCGGGAGGGGGGATGAGCAGTTCTTC.

This clone was counted only a few times. The chain uses TRBV5-1 and TRBJ2-2; a weak D match, TRBD1 (5 bases). The CDR3 totals 15 residues. Germline CDR1 SGHRS, CDR2 YFSETQ. Trimming shortened V by 2 bases and J by 1 base, and 9 bases separated the two germline ends. CDR3 in amino acids: CASSLITGNTGELFF. DNA of the CDR3: TGCGCCAGCAGCTTAATCACAGGGAACACCGGGGAGCTGTTTTTT.

This clone was observed a handful of times. The chain recombines TRBV5-8 with TRBJ2-7; unclear D gene. This CDR3 has 13 residues. Between the trimmed V and J ends, which lost 5 bases and 7 bases, there was a span of 16 bases. Germline V gene sequence: CDR1 SGHTS, CDR2 YDEGEE. The CDR3 sequence: CASRLTPTGEQYV. The DNA of the CDR3 is TGTGCCAGCAGACTGACGCCCACTGGGGAGCAGTACGTC.

The chain couples TRBV11-2 to TRBJ2-6, with D maybe TRBD2 (5 bases). Germline CDR1 SGHAT, CDR2 FQNNGV. The V and J ends lost 5 bases and 4 bases respectively, with 15 bases between them. The CDR3 loop spans 16 amino acids. CDR3 in DNA: TGTGCCAGCAGCCCTTTGCGGCGGGTGGGGGCCAACGTCCTGACTTTC. This sequence encodes CASSPLRRVGANVLTF.

V gene TRBV9 combines with J gene TRBJ2-1, with TRBD1 as a possible D gene (5 bases). The ends were cut back, 0 bases at V and 6 bases at J, with 22 bases in the middle. This CDR3 is 18 amino acids long. Germline lookup yields CDR1 SGDLS and CDR2 YYNGEE. DNA for the CDR3: TGTGCCAGCAGCGTAGATCCCCTCCTAGGTATTAGGGGCAATGAGCAGTTCTTC. Amino acids: CASSVDPLLGIRGNEQFF.

The chain recombines TRBV6-5 with TRBJ2-1, with 11 positions matching TRBD2. Trimming removed 4 bases from V and 4 bases from J; junction bases left unmatched: 6. The CDR3 is made up of 16 amino acids. Germline V gene data show CDR1 as MNHEY and CDR2 as SVGAGI. The CDR3: CASSSSRTSGYNEQFF. DNA for the CDR3: TGTGCCAGCAGTTCCTCGAGGACTAGCGGGTACAATGAGCAGTTCTTC.

This clone came up a few times. V gene TRBV6-6 combines with J gene TRBJ2-5, with TRBD2 matching over 15 bases. Trimming at V came to 5 bases and at J to 5 bases, leaving 6 bases not matched to a gene. Per germline, CDR1 MNHNY and CDR2 SVGAGI (reference sequence). This CDR3 has 16 amino acids. The CDR3: CASSRTSGREGETQYF. The CDR3 DNA sequence: TGTGCCAGCAGTAGGACTAGCGGGAGGGAGGGGGAGACCCAGTACTTC.

V is TRBV6-6 and J is TRBJ1-1; 7 positions match TRBD1. Germline CDR1 is MNHNY and CDR2 is SVGAGI (reference sequence). The CDR3 is 14 amino acids. J lost 3 bases, V lost 8 bases, and 9 bases had no gene match. The CDR3 is CASAPPGQHTEAFF. In nucleotides, the CDR3 is TGTGCCAGCGCCCCCCCGGGACAGCACACTGAAGCTTTCTTT.

This chain joins TRBV30 and TRBJ1-4; D gene uncertain. This CDR3 spans 14 amino acids. CDR1 and CDR2 (germline): GTSNPN, SVGIG (reference sequence). V lost 0 bases and J 8 bases, leaving 13 bases between the germline ends. The CDR3 DNA follows: TGTGCCTGGAGTGTAGGCCAAGCGACCGAAAAACTGTTTTTT. Amino acid sequence: CAWSVGQATEKLFF.

This clone occurred a few times. V is TRBV28 and J is TRBJ1-4, with D hard to call. The germline V and J ends were trimmed by 0 bases and 12 bases, with 11 bases remaining between them. This CDR3 contains 13 residues. Germline values: CDR1 MDHEN, CDR2 SYDVKM. The CDR3 DNA follows: TGTGCCAGCAGTTTATGCACAGCTTGTGAACTGTTTTTT. This gives the protein CASSLCTACELFF.

The chain combines TRBV6-1 with TRBJ1-1, with 7 bases identical to TRBD1. Trimming cost V 3 bases and J 5 bases; bases outside gene matches: 9. CDR3 length: 15 amino acids. The germline V gene encodes CDR1 MNHNS and CDR2 SASEGT. The CDR3: CASSDSQGVGTEAFF. CDR3 DNA: TGTGCCAGCAGTGATTCCCAGGGGGTGGGGACTGAAGCTTTCTTT.

This chain joins TRBV6-1 and TRBJ1-5; possibly TRBD1 for D (5 bases). The V gene lost 0 bases and the J gene lost 1 base, with 13 bases spanning the gap. The germline V gene encodes CDR1 MNHNS and CDR2 SASEGT. This CDR3 region has 17 residues. CDR3 in DNA: TGTGCCAGCAGTGAAGCGCCTGCGACAGCGAGCAATCAGCCCCAGCATTTT. It translates to CASSEAPATASNQPQHF.

A single count supports this clone. Here the CDR3 reads CASSRQRELVDTQYF. The CDR3 DNA sequence: TGTGCCAGCAGTCGCCAGCGGGAGCTAGTAGATACGCAGTATTTT. This chain uses TRBV27 with TRBJ2-3; the match to TRBD2 covers 8 bases. The ends lost 5 bases at V and 5 bases at J; junction bases unmatched: 9. The CDR3 extends over 15 amino acids. The germline CDR1 and CDR2 sequences are MNHEY and SMNVEV (reference sequence).

This clone was recorded only once. This chain links TRBV25-1 with TRBJ1-2, with D perhaps matching TRBD1 (6 bases). This CDR3 spans 15 amino acids. Trimming removed 2 bases from V and 0 bases from J, with 10 bases in between. Per the germline V gene, CDR1 is MGHDK and CDR2 is SYGVNS. The CDR3, as DNA: TGTGCCAGCAGTGAAGCAGGGGCCACTAACTATGGCTACACCTTC. Its translation: CASSEAGATNYGYTF.